The present entry profiles one T cell receptor (beta chain) with its context. Its antigen remains unknown. This specimen comes from a study of cytomegalovirus exposure and HLA in healthy donors. Study conclusions and caveats: Some public TCRs appeared in many individuals, while most sequences were rare.

TCRdb's table, derived via immunoSEQ multiplex PCR, lists solely in-frame clones and lacks some. The sample lists 200,000 to 300,000 clones, around 90% seen once, with under 4% in the top ten. Germline V CDR1 and CDR2: LNHNV, YYDKDF (reference sequence). Trimming took 0 bases from V and 10 from J, leaving 10 bases between them. CDR3 size: 13 residues. The receptor was derived from a woman in her twenties or thirties in good health and CMV-seronegative. The chain couples TRBV15 to TRBJ1-5; no firm D call. Specimen: PBMCs. The CDR3 region is CATSRDSLGPQHF. The DNA for the CDR3 is TGTGCCACCAGCAGAGATTCACTCGGTCCCCAGCATTTT.